The source of this T cell receptor (beta chain) is a study of shared clonotypes between healthy human individuals. Findings and caveats of the study: It was observed that approximately 5% of naive CD4 clonotypes were shared across several donors. It was the few donors that limited the genetic and exposure-history diversity represented.

This table comes from immunoSEQ multiplex PCR, and its TCRdb copy is limited to in-frame clones, with some not included. The sample holds 800,000 to 1,200,000 clones, 75% to 80% seen once. The V gene end was trimmed by 2 bases and the J gene end by 6 bases; junction bases not matched to a gene: 4. CDR1 and CDR2 from the germline V gene are SGHRS and YFSETQ. The CDR3 contains 14 residues. Turning to this clone: The antigen is not known.

Sequencing used memory CD4+ T cells from PBMCs. Subset in this sample: CD45RA-negative fraction. The rearrangement uses TRBV5-1 and TRBJ2-7; 11 bases agree with TRBD2. The clonotype originates from a man younger than 35 in good health. Some clones in this sample may be carry-over from other donors' samples. The CDR3 DNA is TGCGCCAGCAGCTTACAGACTAGCGGGATCGAGCAGTACTTC. Its protein is CASSLQTSGIEQYF.